Listed below are T cell receptor beta chains from one sample, sequenced in a study of OX40 agonist ivuxolimab in advanced cancers. Method: immunoSEQ multiplex PCR; TCRdb's copy keeps in-frame clones and lacks some. Of several thousand clones in the sample, around 75% were seen once. The sample consisted of CD4+ or CD8+ T cells sorted from blood, taken in a trial of the OX40 agonist ivuxolimab. The receptors here all came from an adult with an advanced solid tumor such as melanoma, head and neck, liver or kidney cancer. Both conserved end residues are part of each CDR3. The order of the fields is CDR3 protein, CDR3 DNA, clone size, D gene, J gene, V gene. A D gene is named only where the DNA matches it firmly. Part of the rows lack a size; the others show once, few, many or a class for expanded clones.

CASSDSGGATDTQYF	TGTGCCAGCAGTGACTCGGGGGGGGCCACAGATACGCAGTATTTT	.	.	TRBJ2-3	TRBV6-4
CASSLGGREQYF	TGTGCCAGCAGCTTAGGAGGGCGCGAGCAGTACTTC	.	.	TRBJ2-7	TRBV7-9
CASSNHRGNSPLHF	TGTGCCAGCAGCAATCACAGGGGGAATTCACCCCTCCACTTT	many	TRBD1	TRBJ1-6	TRBV9
CAISIWREGLYEQYF	TGTGCCATCAGTATCTGGCGGGAGGGCCTCTACGAGCAGTACTTC	.	TRBD2	TRBJ2-7	TRBV10-3
CASSLLQGVRETQYF	TGTGCCAGCAGTTTACTGCAGGGGGTCCGGGAGACCCAGTACTTC	few	TRBD1	TRBJ2-5	TRBV28
CASRDRDYEQYF	TGCGCCAGCAGGGACAGGGACTACGAGCAGTACTTC	.	TRBD1	TRBJ2-7	TRBV5-1
CASSLGSDTQYF	TGTGCCAGCAGCTTGGGGTCAGATACGCAGTATTTT	few	.	TRBJ2-3	TRBV5-6
CASSLDRGRPQHF	TGTGCCAGCAGCTTAGACAGGGGGCGGCCCCAGCATTTT	.	TRBD1	TRBJ1-5	TRBV7-9
CASNEEWTEQFF	TGTGCCAGCAACGAGGAGTGGACTGAGCAGTTCTTC	few	.	TRBJ2-1	TRBV2
CASGGWTNEKLFF	TGTGCCAGCGGGGGCTGGACTAATGAAAAACTGTTTTTT	.	.	TRBJ1-4	TRBV9
CASSLEVASWDEQFF	TGCGCCAGCAGCTTGGAAGTCGCCTCGTGGGATGAGCAGTTCTTC	.	.	TRBJ2-1	TRBV5-1
CASSLTASGRGTYNEQFF	TGTGCCAGCTCATTGACTGCTAGCGGGAGGGGCACCTACAATGAGCAGTTCTTC	.	TRBD2	TRBJ2-1	TRBV18
CASSSGTSGNEQFF	TGTGCCAGCAGTTCCGGGACTAGCGGCAATGAGCAGTTCTTC	.	TRBD2	TRBJ2-1	TRBV6-5
CASSWDSSYEQYF	TGTGCCAGCAGCTGGGACAGCTCCTACGAGCAGTACTTC	.	TRBD1	TRBJ2-7	TRBV7-9
CASSASDDSPLHF	TGTGCCAGCAGCGCGTCGGATGATTCACCCCTCCACTTT	.	.	TRBJ1-6	TRBV2
CASSQDGWNYGYTF	TGCGCCAGCAGCCAAGACGGATGGAACTATGGCTACACCTTC	few	.	TRBJ1-2	TRBV4-3
CASSLVTGGEYEQYF	TGCGCCAGCAGCTTGGTCACAGGGGGCGAATACGAGCAGTACTTC	.	TRBD1	TRBJ2-7	TRBV5-1
CASSATANEKLFF	TGCGCCAGCAGCGCGACCGCTAATGAAAAACTGTTTTTT	.	.	TRBJ1-4	TRBV4-1
CATLAGGNNEQFF	TGTGCCACCCTGGCGGGAGGGAACAATGAGCAGTTCTTC	medium-sized	TRBD2	TRBJ2-1	TRBV5-4
CASSLNRYSGNTIYF	TGTGCCAGCAGCTTAAACCGTTACTCTGGAAACACCATATATTTT	.	.	TRBJ1-3	TRBV13
CASSDPLAGGLYEQYF	TGTGCCAGCAGTGACCCTCTAGCGGGGGGGCTTTACGAGCAGTACTTC	.	TRBD2	TRBJ2-7	TRBV6-1